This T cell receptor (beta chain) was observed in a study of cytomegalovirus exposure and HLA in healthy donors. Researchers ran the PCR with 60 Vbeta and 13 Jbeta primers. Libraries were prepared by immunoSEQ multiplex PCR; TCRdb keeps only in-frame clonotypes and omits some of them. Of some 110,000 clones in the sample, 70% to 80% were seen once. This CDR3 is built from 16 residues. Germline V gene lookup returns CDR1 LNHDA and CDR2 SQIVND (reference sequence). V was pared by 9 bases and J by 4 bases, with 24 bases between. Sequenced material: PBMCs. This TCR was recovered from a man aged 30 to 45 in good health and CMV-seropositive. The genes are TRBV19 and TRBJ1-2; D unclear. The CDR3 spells CASHLAPGPSVYGYTF. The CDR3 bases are TGTGCCAGCCACCTAGCGCCGGGCCCTTCTGTCTATGGCTACACCTTC.